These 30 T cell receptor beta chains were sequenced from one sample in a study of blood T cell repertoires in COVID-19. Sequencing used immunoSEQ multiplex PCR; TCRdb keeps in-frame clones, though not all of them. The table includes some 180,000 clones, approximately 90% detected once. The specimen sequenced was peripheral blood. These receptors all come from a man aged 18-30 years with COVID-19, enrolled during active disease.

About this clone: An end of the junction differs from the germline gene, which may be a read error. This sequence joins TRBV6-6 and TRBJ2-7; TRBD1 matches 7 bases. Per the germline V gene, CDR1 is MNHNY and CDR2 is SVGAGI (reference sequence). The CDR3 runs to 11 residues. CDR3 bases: TGTGCCAGCAGTTACGGGGGACAGATGACGTTC. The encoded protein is CASSYGGQMTF.

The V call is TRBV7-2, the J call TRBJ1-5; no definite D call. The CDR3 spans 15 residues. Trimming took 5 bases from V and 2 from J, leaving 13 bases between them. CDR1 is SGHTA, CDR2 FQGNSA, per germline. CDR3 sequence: CASSPETRGNQPQHF. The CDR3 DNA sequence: TGTGCCAGCAGCCCCGAAACGAGGGGCAATCAGCCCCAGCATTTT. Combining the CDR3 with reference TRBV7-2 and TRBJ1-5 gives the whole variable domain GAGVSQSPSNKVTEKGKDVELRCDPISGHTALYWYRQSLGQGLEFLIYFQGNSAPDKSGLPSDRFSAERTGGSVSTLTIQRTQQEDSAVYLCASSPETRGNQPQHFGDGTRLSIL.

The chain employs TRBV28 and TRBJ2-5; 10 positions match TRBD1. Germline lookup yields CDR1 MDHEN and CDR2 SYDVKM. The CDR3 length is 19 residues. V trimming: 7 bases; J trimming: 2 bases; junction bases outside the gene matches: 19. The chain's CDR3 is CASNPELGQGVHSQETQYF. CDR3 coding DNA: TGTGCCAGCAACCCAGAACTCGGACAGGGGGTCCACTCTCAAGAGACCCAGTACTTC.

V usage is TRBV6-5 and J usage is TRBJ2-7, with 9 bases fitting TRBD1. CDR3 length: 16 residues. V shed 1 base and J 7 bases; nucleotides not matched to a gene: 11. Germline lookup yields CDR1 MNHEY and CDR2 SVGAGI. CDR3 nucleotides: TGTGCCAGCAGTTACTACAAAGGACAGGGGCCTAAAGAGCAGTACTTC. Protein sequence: CASSYYKGQGPKEQYF.

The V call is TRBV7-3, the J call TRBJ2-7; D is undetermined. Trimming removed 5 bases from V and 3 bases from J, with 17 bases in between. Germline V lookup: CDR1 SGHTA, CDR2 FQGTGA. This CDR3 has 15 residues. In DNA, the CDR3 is TGTGCCAGCAGCACCCCCTCGGAGTGCTGCTACGAGCAGTACTTC. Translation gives CASSTPSECCYEQYF. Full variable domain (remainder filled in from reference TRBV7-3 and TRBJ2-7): GAGVSQTPSNKVTEKGKYVELRCDPISGHTALYWYRQSLGQGPEFLIYFQGTGAADDSGLPNDRFFAVRPEGSVSTLKIQRTERGDSAVYLCASSTPSECCYEQYFGPGTRLTVT.

CDR3 coding DNA: TGTGCCAGCAGCCAAAGCGGGGGCTCACCCCTCCACTTT. The encoded protein is CASSQSGGSPLHF. The chain uses TRBV12-3 or TRBV12-4 and TRBJ1-6, with D possibly TRBD1 on 6 matching bases. The CDR3 contains 13 residues. Trimming took off 6 bases at V and 10 bases at J, with 13 bases between the two ends.

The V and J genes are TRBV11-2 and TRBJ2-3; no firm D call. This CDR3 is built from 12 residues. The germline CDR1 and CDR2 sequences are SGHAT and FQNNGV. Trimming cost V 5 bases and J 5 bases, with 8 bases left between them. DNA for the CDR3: TGTGCCAGCAGCCACCTATTAGATACGCAGTATTTT. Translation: CASSHLLDTQYF.

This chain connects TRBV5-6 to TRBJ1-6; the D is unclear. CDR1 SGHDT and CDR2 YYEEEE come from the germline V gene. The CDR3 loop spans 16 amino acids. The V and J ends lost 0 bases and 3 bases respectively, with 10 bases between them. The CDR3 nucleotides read TGTGCCAGCAGCTTGGGACACTTACTCTATAATTCACCCCTCCACTTT. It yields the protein CASSLGHLLYNSPLHF. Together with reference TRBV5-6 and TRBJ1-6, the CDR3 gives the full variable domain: DAGVTQSPTHLIKTRGQQVTLRCSPKSGHDTVSWYQQALGQGPQFIFQYYEEEERQRGNFPDRFSGHQFPNYSSELNVNALLLGDSALYLCASSLGHLLYNSPLHFGNGTRLTVT.

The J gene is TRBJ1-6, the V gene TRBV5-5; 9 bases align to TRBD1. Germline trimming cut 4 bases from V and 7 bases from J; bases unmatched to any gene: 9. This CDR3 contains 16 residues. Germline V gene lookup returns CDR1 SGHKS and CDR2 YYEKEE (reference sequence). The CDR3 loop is CASSVTWDRVNSPLHF. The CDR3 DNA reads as TGTGCCAGCAGCGTAACTTGGGACAGGGTAAATTCACCCCTCCACTTT. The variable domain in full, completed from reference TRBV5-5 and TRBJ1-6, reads DAGVTQSPTHLIKTRGQQVTLRCSPISGHKSVSWYQQVLGQGPQFIFQYYEKEERGRGNFPDRFSARQFPNYSSELNVNALLLGDSALYLCASSVTWDRVNSPLHFGNGTRLTVT.

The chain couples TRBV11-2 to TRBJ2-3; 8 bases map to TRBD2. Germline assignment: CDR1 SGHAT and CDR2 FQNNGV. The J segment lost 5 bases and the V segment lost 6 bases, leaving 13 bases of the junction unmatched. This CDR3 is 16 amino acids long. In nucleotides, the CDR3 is TGTGCCAGCAGGGCGGAGACGGGAGGGCCGGGAGATACGCAGTATTTT. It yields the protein CASRAETGGPGDTQYF.

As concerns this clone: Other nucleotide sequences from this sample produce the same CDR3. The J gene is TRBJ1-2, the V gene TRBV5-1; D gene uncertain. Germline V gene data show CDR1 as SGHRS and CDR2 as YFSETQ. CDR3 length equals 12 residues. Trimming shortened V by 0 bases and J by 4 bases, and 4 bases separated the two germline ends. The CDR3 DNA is TGCGCCAGCAGCTTGGACAGCTATGGCTACACCTTC. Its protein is CASSLDSYGYTF.

The CDR3 coding sequence is TGTGCCAGCAGTTTAGTAGCGGGGGTCTCCTACGAGCAGTACTTC. This sequence encodes CASSLVAGVSYEQYF. The chain employs TRBV27 and TRBJ2-7; 9 bases fit TRBD2. This CDR3 is built from 15 residues. Germline CDR1 reads MNHEY; CDR2 reads SMNVEV (reference sequence). The ends lost 2 bases at V and 0 bases at J; junction bases unmatched: 2.

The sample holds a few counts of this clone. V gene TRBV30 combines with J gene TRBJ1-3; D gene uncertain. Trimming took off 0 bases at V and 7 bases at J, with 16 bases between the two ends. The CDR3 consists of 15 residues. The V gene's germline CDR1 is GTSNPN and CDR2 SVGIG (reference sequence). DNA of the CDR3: TGTGCCTGGAGTGTACCCACCGTGGGAGGGAACACCATATATTTT. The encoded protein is CAWSVPTVGGNTIYF.

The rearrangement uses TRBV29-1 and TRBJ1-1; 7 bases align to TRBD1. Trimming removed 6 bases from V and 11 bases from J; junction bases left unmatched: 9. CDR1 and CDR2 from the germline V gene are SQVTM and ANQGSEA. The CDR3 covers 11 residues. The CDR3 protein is CSVETGLDAFF. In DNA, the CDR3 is TGCAGCGTAGAGACAGGGTTGGATGCTTTCTTT.

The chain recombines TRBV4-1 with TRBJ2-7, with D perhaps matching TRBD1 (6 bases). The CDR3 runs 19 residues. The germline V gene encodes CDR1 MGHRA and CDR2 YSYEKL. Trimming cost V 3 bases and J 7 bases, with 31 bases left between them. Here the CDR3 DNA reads TGCGCCAGCAGCCATCCAACAGTAGGGACACGGAAGGACTTACGAGAGCAGTACTTC. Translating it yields CASSHPTVGTRKDLREQYF.

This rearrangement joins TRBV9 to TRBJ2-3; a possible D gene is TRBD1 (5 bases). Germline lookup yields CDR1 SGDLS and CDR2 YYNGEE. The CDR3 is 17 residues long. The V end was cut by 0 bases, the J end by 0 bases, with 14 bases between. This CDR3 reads CASSVALQETSTDTQYF. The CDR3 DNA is TGTGCCAGCAGCGTAGCCCTACAGGAGACTAGCACAGATACGCAGTATTTT.

CDR3 DNA: TGTGCCAGCAGTTACTTCTCCGGAGGACTTAACTATGGCTACACCTTC. It specifies CASSYFSGGLNYGYTF. The V call is TRBV6-2 or TRBV6-3, the J call TRBJ1-2; unclear D gene. The germline V and J ends were trimmed by 1 base and 1 base, with 13 bases remaining between them. The CDR3 is 16 amino acids. Germline-derived CDR1 and CDR2 are MNHEY and SVGEGT.

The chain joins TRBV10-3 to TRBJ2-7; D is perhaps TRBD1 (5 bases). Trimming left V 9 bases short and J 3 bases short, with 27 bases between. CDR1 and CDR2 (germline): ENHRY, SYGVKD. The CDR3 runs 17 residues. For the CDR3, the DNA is TGTGCCATGGGTTCACCCGCACAACCTAGGGGCATCTACGAGCAGTACTTC. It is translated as CAMGSPAQPRGIYEQYF.

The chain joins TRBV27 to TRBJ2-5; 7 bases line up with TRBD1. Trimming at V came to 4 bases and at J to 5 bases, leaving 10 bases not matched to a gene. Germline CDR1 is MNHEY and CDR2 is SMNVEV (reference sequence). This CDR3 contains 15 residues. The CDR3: CASSSQETGWETQYF. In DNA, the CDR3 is TGTGCCAGCAGTTCCCAAGAGACAGGGTGGGAGACCCAGTACTTC.

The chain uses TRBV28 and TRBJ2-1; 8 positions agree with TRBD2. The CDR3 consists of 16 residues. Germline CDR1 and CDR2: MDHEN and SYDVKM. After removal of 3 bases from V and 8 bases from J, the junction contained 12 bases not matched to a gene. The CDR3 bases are TGTGCCAGCAGTTTCGGGGGGGGACTAGGGCAATATGAGCAGTTCTTC. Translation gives CASSFGGGLGQYEQFF.

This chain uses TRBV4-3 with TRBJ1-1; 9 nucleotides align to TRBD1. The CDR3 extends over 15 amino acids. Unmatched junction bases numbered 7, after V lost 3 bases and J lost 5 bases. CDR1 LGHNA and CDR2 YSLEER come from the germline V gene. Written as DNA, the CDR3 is TGCGCCAGCAGCCAGGTGGACAGGGGTGGAACTGAAGCTTTCTTT. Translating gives CASSQVDRGGTEAFF.

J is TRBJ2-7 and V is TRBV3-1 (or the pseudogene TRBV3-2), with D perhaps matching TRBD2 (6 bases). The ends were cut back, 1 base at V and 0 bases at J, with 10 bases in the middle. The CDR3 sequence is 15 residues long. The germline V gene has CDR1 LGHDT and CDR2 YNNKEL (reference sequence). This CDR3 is CASSQGRGSSYEQYF. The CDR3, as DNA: TGTGCCAGCAGCCAAGGACGGGGGAGCTCCTACGAGCAGTACTTC.

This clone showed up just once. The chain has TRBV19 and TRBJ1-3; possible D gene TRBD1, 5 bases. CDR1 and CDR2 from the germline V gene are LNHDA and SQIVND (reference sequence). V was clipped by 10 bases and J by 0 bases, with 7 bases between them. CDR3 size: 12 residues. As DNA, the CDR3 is TGTGCCACGACAGTCTCTGGAAACACCATATATTTT. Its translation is CATTVSGNTIYF.

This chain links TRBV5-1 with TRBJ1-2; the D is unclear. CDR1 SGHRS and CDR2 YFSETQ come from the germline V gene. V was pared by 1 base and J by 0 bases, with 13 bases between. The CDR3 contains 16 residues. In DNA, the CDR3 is TGCGCCAGCAGCTTGCAAGGCAGGCCCTCTAACTATGGCTACACCTTC. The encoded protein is CASSLQGRPSNYGYTF.

The CDR3, as DNA: TGTGCCCTGGAGACCGGGGGGAACTATGGCTACACCTTC. This encodes CALETGGNYGYTF. The chain employs TRBV30 and TRBJ1-2; possibly TRBD1 for D (5 bases). The CDR3 is made up of 13 amino acids. Germline V gene data show CDR1 as GTSNPN and CDR2 as SVGIG (reference sequence). V was shortened by 8 bases and J by 2 bases, with 15 bases between the two germline ends.

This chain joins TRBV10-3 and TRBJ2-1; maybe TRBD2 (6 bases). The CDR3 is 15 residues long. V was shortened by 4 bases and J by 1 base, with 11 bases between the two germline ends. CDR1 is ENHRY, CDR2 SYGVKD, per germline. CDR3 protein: CAISGVAESYNEQFF. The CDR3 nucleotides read TGTGCCATCAGTGGGGTAGCGGAATCCTACAATGAGCAGTTCTTC.

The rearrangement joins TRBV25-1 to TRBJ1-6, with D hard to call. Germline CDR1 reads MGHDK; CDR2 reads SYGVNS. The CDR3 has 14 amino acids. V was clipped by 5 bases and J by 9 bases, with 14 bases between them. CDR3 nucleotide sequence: TGTGCCAGCAGTCGACGGAGCTACCCTTCACCCCTCCACTTT. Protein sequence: CASSRRSYPSPLHF.

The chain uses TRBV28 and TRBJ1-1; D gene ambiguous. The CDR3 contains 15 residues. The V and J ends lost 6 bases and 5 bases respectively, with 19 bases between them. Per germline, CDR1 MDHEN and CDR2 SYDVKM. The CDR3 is CASSFPGFQGTEAFF. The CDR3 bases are TGTGCCAGCAGCTTTCCGGGATTTCAAGGAACTGAAGCTTTCTTT.

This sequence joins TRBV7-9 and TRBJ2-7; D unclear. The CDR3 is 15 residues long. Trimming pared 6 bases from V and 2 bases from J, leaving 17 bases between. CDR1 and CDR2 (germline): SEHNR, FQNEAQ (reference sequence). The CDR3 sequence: CASSQSVRIPYEQYF. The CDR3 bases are TGTGCCAGCAGTCAATCAGTGAGGATTCCCTACGAGCAGTACTTC.

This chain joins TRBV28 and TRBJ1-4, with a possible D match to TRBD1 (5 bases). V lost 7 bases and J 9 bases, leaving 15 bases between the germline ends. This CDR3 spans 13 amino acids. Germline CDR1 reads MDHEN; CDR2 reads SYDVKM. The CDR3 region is CASTDPGGKKLFF. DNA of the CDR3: TGTGCCAGCACCGACCCCGGGGGAAAAAAACTGTTTTTT.